This passage covers 5 T cell receptor beta chains from one sample sequenced in a study of regulatory T cells in long-lasting Graves disease. Time point indicated: persistent/refractory GD, antithyroid drugs over 5 years with positive TRAb. PBMC RNA was the source of the TCR library. Libraries of TCR beta came from iRepertoire HTBI primers plus Arm-PCR of CDR3 regions. TCRdb reanalysed the multiplex PCR reads using MiXCR and keeps one entry per CDR3 protein. The table has over 650,000 distinct CDR3 sequences, around 30% seen once. This specimen was peripheral blood mononuclear cells (PBMCs), taken when the disease was refractory, from a patient treated with antithyroid drugs. The source is a female donor with Graves disease.

This clonotype was detected many times. The chain is built from TRBV6-1 and TRBJ2-7; no definite D call. CDR3 length equals 13 residues. V lost 6 bases and J lost 2, with 11 bases in between. Germline V gene lookup returns CDR1 MNHNS and CDR2 SASEGT. Here the CDR3 DNA reads TGTGCCAGCAGACTACTGGCTACCTACGAGCAGTACTTC. It is translated as CASRLLATYEQYF.

V is TRBV5-6 and J is TRBJ2-5, with 7 bases lining up with TRBD2. The CDR3 sequence is 15 residues long. The V segment lost 4 bases and the J segment 5 bases; nucleotides outside the gene matches: 11. Germline-derived CDR1 and CDR2 are SGHDT and YYEEEE. CDR3 sequence: CASSIPGLPMETQYF. CDR3 nucleotides: TGTGCCAGCAGCATACCGGGACTACCCATGGAGACCCAGTACTTC.

This clonotype was seen a handful of times. The chain carries TRBV20-1 and TRBJ1-2; unclear D gene. CDR1 DFQATT and CDR2 SNEGSKA come from the germline V gene (reference sequence). V was cut by 3 bases and J by 3 bases, with 11 bases left in between. The CDR3 spans 13 residues. The DNA for the CDR3 is TGCAGTGCTAGCGACGGGAGGTACTATGGCTACACCTTC. It is translated as CSASDGRYYGYTF.

This clonotype was recorded many times. The chain employs TRBV6-1 and TRBJ2-5; 8 bases fit TRBD2. Germline V gene data show CDR1 as MNHNS and CDR2 as SASEGT. This CDR3 is 12 amino acids long. The V gene end was trimmed by 8 bases and the J gene end by 4 bases; junction bases not matched to a gene: 3. CDR3 DNA sequence: TGTGCCAGCGCAAGCGGGAGAGAGACCCAGTACTTC. Protein product: CASASGRETQYF.

This clonotype was recorded many times. The chain links TRBV2 to TRBJ1-2; no clear D gene. The CDR3 extends over 12 amino acids. Germline V gives CDR1 SNHLY, CDR2 FYNNEI. V was clipped by 1 base and J by 8 bases, with 8 bases between them. The CDR3 sequence is CASSEGQTGYTF. The CDR3 coding sequence is TGTGCCAGCAGTGAAGGGCAGACGGGCTACACCTTC.